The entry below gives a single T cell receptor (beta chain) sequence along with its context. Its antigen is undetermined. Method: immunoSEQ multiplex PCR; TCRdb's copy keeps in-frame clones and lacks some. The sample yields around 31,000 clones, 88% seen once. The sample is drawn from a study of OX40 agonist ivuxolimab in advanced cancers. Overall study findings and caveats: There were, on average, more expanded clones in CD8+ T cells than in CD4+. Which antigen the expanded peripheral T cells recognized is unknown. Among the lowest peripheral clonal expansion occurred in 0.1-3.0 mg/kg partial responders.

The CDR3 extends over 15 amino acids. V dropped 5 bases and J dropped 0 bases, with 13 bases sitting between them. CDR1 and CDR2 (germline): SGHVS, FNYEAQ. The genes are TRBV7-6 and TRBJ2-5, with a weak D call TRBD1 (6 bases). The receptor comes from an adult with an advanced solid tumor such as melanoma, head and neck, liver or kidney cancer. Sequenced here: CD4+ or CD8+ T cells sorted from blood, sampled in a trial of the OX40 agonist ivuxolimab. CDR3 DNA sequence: TGTGCCAGCAGCCTCTTAACAGGGTACCAAGAGACCCAGTACTTC. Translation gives CASSLLTGYQETQYF. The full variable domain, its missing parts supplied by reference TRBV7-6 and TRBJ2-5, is GAGVSQSPRYKVTKRGQDVALRCDPISGHVSLYWYRQALGQGPEFLTYFNYEAQQDKSGLPNDRFSAERPEGSISTLTIQRTEQRDSAMYRCASSLLTGYQETQYFGPGTRLLVL.